A selection of T cell receptor beta chains follows, all from one sample in a study of shared clonotypes between healthy human individuals. Assay used: immunoSEQ multiplex PCR; TCRdb lists only in-frame clones, some missing. The repertoire holds roughly 2.2 million clones, more than 85% seen once, with about 0.41% in the top ten. Sequencing was done on a sample of naive CD4+ T cells from PBMCs. These receptor sequences come from a man aged 18 to 30 in good health. Some clones in this sample may be carry-over from other donors' samples. The CDR3 runs from the conserved cysteine through the conserved F or W. The D gene is left open where the match is weak. Where a row states a size, it is once, few, many or the class of an expanded clone; other rows omit it.

j_gene,d_gene,v_gene,abundance,CDR3aa,CDR3nt
TRBJ2-7,TRBD2,TRBV18,-,CASSPTSGGEQYF,TGTGCCAGCTCACCAACTAGCGGGGGCGAGCAGTACTTC
TRBJ2-1,TRBD2,TRBV28,-,CASRLAGVEEQFF,TGTGCCAGCAGGCTGGCGGGAGTGGAAGAGCAGTTCTTC
TRBJ1-2,-,TRBV18,-,CASSLPANYGYTF,TGTGCCAGCTCACTCCCCGCTAACTATGGCTACACCTTC
TRBJ1-2,-,TRBV6-5,-,CASTRPGGRSGYTF,TGTGCCAGCACCAGACCTGGGGGGAGAAGTGGCTACACCTTC
TRBJ2-2,TRBD2,TRBV28,-,CASSYQRIAGRAGELFF,TGTGCCAGCAGCTATCAAAGAATAGCGGGAAGAGCCGGGGAGCTGTTTTTT
TRBJ2-7,-,TRBV19,-,CASSIGSLGEGTYEQYF,TGTGCCAGTAGTATAGGTTCCTTGGGGGAAGGGACCTACGAGCAGTACTTC
TRBJ2-6,-,TRBV5-1,-,CASSLEDLSGANVLTF,TGCGCCAGCAGCTTGGAGGACCTCTCTGGGGCCAACGTCCTGACTTTC
TRBJ1-2,-,TRBV28,once,CASSLFGAYGYTF,TGTGCCAGCAGTTTATTCGGAGCTTATGGCTACACCTTC
TRBJ2-1,TRBD2,TRBV7-2,-,CASSLARRSGSRQFF,TGTGCCAGCAGCTTAGCGCGGAGAAGCGGGAGTCGGCAGTTCTTC
TRBJ1-1,-,TRBV20-1,-,CSGTGSTEAFF,TGCAGTGGGACGGGTAGCACTGAAGCTTTCTTT
TRBJ2-1,TRBD2,TRBV5-1,-,CASNPTEGLAGNEQFF,TGCGCCAGCAACCCGACCGAGGGACTAGCGGGCAATGAGCAGTTCTTC
TRBJ1-2,-,TRBV19,once,CASSRSVYGYTF,TGTGCCAGTAGTAGGTCAGTCTATGGCTACACCTTC
TRBJ2-3,TRBD1,TRBV2,once,CALQGGADTQYF,TGTGCCTTACAGGGGGGTGCAGATACGCAGTATTTT
TRBJ2-3,TRBD1,TRBV29-1,-,CSVARDSGADTQYF,TGCAGCGTTGCCCGGGACAGTGGTGCAGATACGCAGTATTTT
TRBJ2-1,-,TRBV18,-,CASSLTGSSYNEQFF,TGTGCCAGCTCCTTGACTGGGAGCTCCTACAATGAGCAGTTCTTC
TRBJ1-1,-,TRBV5-1,-,CASSRPERTSEAFF,TGCGCCAGCAGCCGACCGGAAAGGACGTCTGAAGCTTTCTTT
TRBJ1-5,-,TRBV2,-,CASRVRELGQPQHF,TGTGCCAGCAGAGTCAGGGAGCTCGGGCAGCCCCAGCATTTT
TRBJ2-7,-,TRBV19,once,CASSSGRGYEQYF,TGTGCCAGTAGTTCCGGACGGGGCTACGAGCAGTACTTC
TRBJ2-1,TRBD1,TRBV7-2,-,CASSRDRISYNEQFF,TGTGCCAGCAGTCGGGACAGGATTTCCTACAATGAGCAGTTCTTC
TRBJ2-5,TRBD1,TRBV12-5,-,CASGWGTGGRETQYF,TGTGCTAGTGGTTGGGGGACAGGGGGCAGGGAGACCCAGTACTTC
TRBJ2-7,-,TRBV7-2,-,CASSRRGSYEQYF,TGTGCCAGCAGCCGACGGGGGAGCTACGAGCAGTACTTC
TRBJ1-4,-,TRBV9,-,CASSASTGIEKLFF,TGTGCCAGCAGCGCCAGTACAGGGATTGAAAAACTGTTTTTT
TRBJ1-6,TRBD1,TRBV9,-,CASSVALGQGDSPLHF,TGTGCCAGCAGCGTAGCTCTGGGACAGGGAGATTCACCCCTCCACTTT
TRBJ2-1,TRBD2,TRBV4-1,-,CASSRTSGTVFYNEQFF,TGCGCCAGCAGTCGGACTAGCGGGACCGTTTTCTACAATGAGCAGTTCTTC
TRBJ2-3,TRBD2,TRBV7-3,once,CASSLGTSSTADTQYF,TGTGCCAGCAGCTTGGGGACTAGTTCAACCGCAGATACGCAGTATTTT
TRBJ2-3,-,TRBV27,-,CASSLPNPLIGPVVDTQYF,TGTGCCAGCAGTTTACCGAATCCACTCATAGGTCCTGTAGTGGATACGCAGTATTTT
TRBJ1-2,-,TRBV28,once,CASSPDLLYGYTF,TGTGCCAGCAGCCCCGACCTCTTATATGGCTACACCTTC
TRBJ2-7,TRBD2,TRBV11-2,-,CASSRLAGVSEQYF,TGTGCCAGCAGCCGATTAGCGGGAGTCTCTGAGCAGTACTTC
TRBJ2-1,TRBD1,TRBV28,once,CASTNGQGNYNEQFF,TGTGCCAGCACCAATGGACAGGGGAACTACAATGAGCAGTTCTTC
TRBJ2-1,-,TRBV5-1,few,CASSFSSRGHNEQFF,TGCGCCAGCAGCTTTAGTTCTAGGGGCCACAATGAGCAGTTCTTC
TRBJ1-1,-,TRBV5-6,-,CASSQTLGQNTEAFF,TGTGCCAGCAGCCAGACCCTTGGACAGAACACTGAAGCTTTCTTT
TRBJ1-2,TRBD1,TRBV11-2,-,CASSSATGENYGYTF,TGTGCCAGCAGCTCGGCGACAGGGGAAAACTATGGCTACACCTTC